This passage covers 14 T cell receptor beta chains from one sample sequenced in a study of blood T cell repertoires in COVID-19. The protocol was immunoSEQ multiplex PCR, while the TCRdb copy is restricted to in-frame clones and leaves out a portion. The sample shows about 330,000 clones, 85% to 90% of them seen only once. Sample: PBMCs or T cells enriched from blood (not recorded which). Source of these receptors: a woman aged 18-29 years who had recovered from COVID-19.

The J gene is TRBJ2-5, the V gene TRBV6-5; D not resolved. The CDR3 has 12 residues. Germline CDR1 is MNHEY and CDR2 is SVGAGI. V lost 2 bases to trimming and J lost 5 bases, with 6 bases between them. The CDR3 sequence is CASSYDGETQYF. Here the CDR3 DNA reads TGTGCCAGCAGTTACGACGGGGAGACCCAGTACTTC.

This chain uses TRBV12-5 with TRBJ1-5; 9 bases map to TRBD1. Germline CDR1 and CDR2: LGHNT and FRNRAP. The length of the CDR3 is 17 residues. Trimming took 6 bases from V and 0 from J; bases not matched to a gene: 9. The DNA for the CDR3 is TGTGCTAGTGGCTTTACCGGGACAGGGCTTAGCAATCAGCCCCAGCATTTT. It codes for CASGFTGTGLSNQPQHF.

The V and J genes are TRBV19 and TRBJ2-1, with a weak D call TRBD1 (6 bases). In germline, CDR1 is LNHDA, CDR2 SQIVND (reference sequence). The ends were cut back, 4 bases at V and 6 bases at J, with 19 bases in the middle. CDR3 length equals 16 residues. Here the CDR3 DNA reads TGTGCCAGTAGTACCATCTTGGGGGCCAGGGGCAATGAGCAGTTCTTC. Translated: CASSTILGARGNEQFF.

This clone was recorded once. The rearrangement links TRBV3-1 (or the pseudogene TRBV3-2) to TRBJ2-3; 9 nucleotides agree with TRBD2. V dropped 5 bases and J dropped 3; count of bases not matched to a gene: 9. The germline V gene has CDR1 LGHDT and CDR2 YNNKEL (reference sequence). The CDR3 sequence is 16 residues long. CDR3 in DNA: TGTGCCAGCAGCTACCGAGCGGGGGGCCGTACAGATACGCAGTATTTT. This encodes CASSYRAGGRTDTQYF.

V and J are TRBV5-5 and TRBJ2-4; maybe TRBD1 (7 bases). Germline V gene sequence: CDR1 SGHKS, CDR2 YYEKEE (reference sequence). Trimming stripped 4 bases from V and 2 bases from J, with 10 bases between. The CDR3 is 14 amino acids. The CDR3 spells CASSPGGTKNIQYF. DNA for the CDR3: TGTGCCAGCAGCCCAGGGGGGACCAAAAACATTCAGTACTTC. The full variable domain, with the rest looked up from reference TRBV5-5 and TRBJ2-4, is DAGVTQSPTHLIKTRGQQVTLRCSPISGHKSVSWYQQVLGQGPQFIFQYYEKEERGRGNFPDRFSARQFPNYSSELNVNALLLGDSALYLCASSPGGTKNIQYFGAGTRLSVL.

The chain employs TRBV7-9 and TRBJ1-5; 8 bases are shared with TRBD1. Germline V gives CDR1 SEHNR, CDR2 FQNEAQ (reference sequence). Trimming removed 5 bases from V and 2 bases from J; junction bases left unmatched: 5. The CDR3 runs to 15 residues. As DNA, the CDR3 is TGTGCCAGCAGCAAGACAGGGGACGGCAATCAGCCCCAGCATTTT. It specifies CASSKTGDGNQPQHF.

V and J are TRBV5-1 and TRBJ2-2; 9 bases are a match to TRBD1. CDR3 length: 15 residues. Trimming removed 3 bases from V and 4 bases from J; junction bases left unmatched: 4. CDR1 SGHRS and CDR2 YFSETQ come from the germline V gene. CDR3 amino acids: CASSSTGGVTGELFF. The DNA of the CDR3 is TGCGCCAGCAGCTCCACAGGGGGCGTCACCGGGGAGCTGTTTTTT.

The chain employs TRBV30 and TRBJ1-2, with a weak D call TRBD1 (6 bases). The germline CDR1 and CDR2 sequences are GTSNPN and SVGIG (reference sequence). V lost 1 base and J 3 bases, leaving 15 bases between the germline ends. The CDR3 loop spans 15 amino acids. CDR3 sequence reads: CAWSGTDRGHYGYTF. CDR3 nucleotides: TGTGCCTGGAGTGGGACAGACCGAGGTCACTATGGCTACACCTTC.

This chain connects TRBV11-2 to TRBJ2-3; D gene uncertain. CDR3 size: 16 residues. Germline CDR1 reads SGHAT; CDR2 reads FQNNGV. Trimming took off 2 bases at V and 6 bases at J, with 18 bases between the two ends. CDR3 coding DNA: TGTGCCAGCAGCTTAATGGTTATAACCACCGGGGATACGCAGTATTTT. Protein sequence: CASSLMVITTGDTQYF.

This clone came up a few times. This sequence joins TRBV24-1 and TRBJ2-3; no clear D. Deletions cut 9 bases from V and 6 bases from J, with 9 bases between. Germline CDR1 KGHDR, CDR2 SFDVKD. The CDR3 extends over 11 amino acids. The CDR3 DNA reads TGTGCCACCGGAGTCCGGGATACGCAGTATTTT. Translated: CATGVRDTQYF.

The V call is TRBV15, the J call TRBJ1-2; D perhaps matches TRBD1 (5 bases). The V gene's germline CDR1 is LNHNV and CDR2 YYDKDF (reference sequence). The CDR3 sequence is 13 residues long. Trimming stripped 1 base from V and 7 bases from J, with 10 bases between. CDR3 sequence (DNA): TGTGCCACCAGCAGAGTAGGGGTTAGTGGCTACACCTTC. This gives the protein CATSRVGVSGYTF.

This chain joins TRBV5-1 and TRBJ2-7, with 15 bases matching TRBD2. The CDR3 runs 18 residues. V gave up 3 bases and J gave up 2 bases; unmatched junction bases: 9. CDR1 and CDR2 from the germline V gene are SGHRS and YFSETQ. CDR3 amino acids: CASSSGLAGGPRTYEQYF. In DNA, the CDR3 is TGCGCCAGCAGCTCCGGACTAGCGGGGGGGCCGAGGACCTACGAGCAGTACTTC.

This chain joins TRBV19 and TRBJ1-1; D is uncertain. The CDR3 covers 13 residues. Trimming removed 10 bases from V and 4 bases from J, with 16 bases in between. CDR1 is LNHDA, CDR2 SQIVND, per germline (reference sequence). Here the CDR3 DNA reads TGTGCCACAGTCGGGATCGGCTCCACTGAAGCTTTCTTT. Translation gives CATVGIGSTEAFF.

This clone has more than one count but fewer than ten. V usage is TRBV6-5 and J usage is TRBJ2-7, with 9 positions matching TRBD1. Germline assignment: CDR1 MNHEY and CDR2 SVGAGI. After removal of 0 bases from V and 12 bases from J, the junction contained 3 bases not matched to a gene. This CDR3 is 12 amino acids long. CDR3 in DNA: TGTGCCAGCAGTTACTCAGGACAGGGGTGGTACTTC. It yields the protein CASSYSGQGWYF.